Shown below are 10 T cell receptor beta chains from a single sample sequenced in a study of blood T cell repertoires in COVID-19. Profiled with immunoSEQ multiplex PCR; TCRdb holds only in-frame clones, not every one. The sample has about 470,000 clones; 87% are singletons. The sequenced material came from PBMCs or T cells enriched from blood (not recorded which). These receptors came from a woman between 18 and 29 years old who had recovered from COVID-19.

A note on this clone: Within the sample, other DNA sequences also encode this same CDR3. This chain connects TRBV12-3 or TRBV12-4 to TRBJ2-1; 8 bases match TRBD2. Losses at the gene ends were 3 bases for V and 8 bases for J; bases not matched to a gene: 0. This CDR3 contains 12 residues. The CDR3 coding sequence is TGTGCCAGCAGTTTCGGGGGGGATGAGCAGTTCTTC. Translation: CASSFGGDEQFF.

The chain uses TRBV19 and TRBJ2-7; 8 bases are shared with TRBD2. In germline, CDR1 is LNHDA, CDR2 SQIVND (reference sequence). The CDR3 sequence is 16 residues long. Trimming took 7 bases from V and 2 from J; bases not matched to a gene: 13. As DNA, the CDR3 is TGTGCCAGTACCTCCGGGGGGGACCCACAACCCTACGAGCAGTACTTC. Its translation is CASTSGGDPQPYEQYF.

This clone showed up just a few times. The chain has TRBV7-2 and TRBJ1-5, with D possibly being TRBD1 (5 bases). The CDR3 extends over 15 amino acids. CDR1 SGHTA and CDR2 FQGNSA come from the germline V gene. The germline V and J ends were trimmed by 2 bases and 4 bases, with 12 bases remaining between them. The DNA of the CDR3 is TGTGCCAGCAGCTTATGGGCCGGGGGTAATCAGCCCCAGCATTTT. It codes for CASSLWAGGNQPQHF.

This clone was counted a few times. The CDR3 spells CASSAPWGGDNEKLFF. The DNA for the CDR3 is TGTGCCAGTAGTGCCCCGTGGGGGGGAGATAATGAAAAACTGTTTTTT. The rearrangement links TRBV19 to TRBJ1-4; TRBD1 might be the D (5 bases). Trimming took 5 bases from V and 4 from J, leaving 17 bases between them. CDR3 size: 16 residues. Germline V lookup: CDR1 LNHDA, CDR2 SQIVND (reference sequence).

The CDR3: CASSDGTGYQPQHF. The DNA of the CDR3 is TGTGCCAGCAGTGATGGGACAGGGTATCAGCCCCAGCATTTT. The rearrangement links TRBV2 to TRBJ1-5; 9 bases align to TRBD1. After removal of 3 bases from V and 5 bases from J, the junction contained 2 bases not matched to a gene. The CDR3 totals 14 residues. Per germline, CDR1 SNHLY and CDR2 FYNNEI.

J is TRBJ1-5 and V is TRBV30; 7 bases align to TRBD1. Germline lookup yields CDR1 GTSNPN and CDR2 SVGIG (reference sequence). The CDR3 loop spans 13 amino acids. Trimming cost V 4 bases and J 6 bases; bases outside gene matches: 6. The CDR3 DNA follows: TGTGCCTGGACAACAGGGGAAAGTCAGCCCCAGCATTTT. As protein: CAWTTGESQPQHF.

The V gene is TRBV2, the J gene TRBJ1-2; the D is unclear. Germline assignment: CDR1 SNHLY and CDR2 FYNNEI. The CDR3 length is 12 residues. Between the trimmed V and J ends, which lost 7 bases and 8 bases, there was a span of 14 bases. The CDR3: CASNNGFEGYTF. The CDR3 DNA follows: TGTGCCAGCAACAACGGGTTCGAGGGCTACACCTTC.

The chain is built from TRBV19 and TRBJ2-3; 8 bases agree with TRBD2. The CDR3 spans 18 residues. Germline loops: CDR1 LNHDA, CDR2 SQIVND (reference sequence). J gave up 2 bases and V 2 bases, and 12 bases lay outside the gene matches. The DNA of the CDR3 is TGTGCCAGTAGTATATCCCCCTTAGCGGGGTTTTACACAGATACGCAGTATTTT. Translating gives CASSISPLAGFYTDTQYF.

The V call is TRBV24-1, the J call TRBJ2-3; possible D gene TRBD1, 6 bases. Germline lookup yields CDR1 KGHDR and CDR2 SFDVKD. V lost 4 bases, J lost 2 bases, and 12 bases lay in between. CDR3 size: 15 residues. CDR3 in amino acids: CATSDTQGSTDTQYF. CDR3 nucleotide sequence: TGTGCCACCAGTGACACACAGGGTTCCACAGATACGCAGTATTTT.

The chain joins TRBV7-3 to TRBJ1-1, with a possible D match to TRBD1 (5 bases). The CDR3 loop spans 13 amino acids. V lost 1 base, J lost 6 bases, and 9 bases lay in between. The germline gives CDR1 SGHTA, CDR2 FQGTGA. This CDR3 is CASSLSTGAEAFF. DNA of the CDR3: TGTGCCAGCAGCTTAAGTACGGGGGCTGAAGCTTTCTTT.